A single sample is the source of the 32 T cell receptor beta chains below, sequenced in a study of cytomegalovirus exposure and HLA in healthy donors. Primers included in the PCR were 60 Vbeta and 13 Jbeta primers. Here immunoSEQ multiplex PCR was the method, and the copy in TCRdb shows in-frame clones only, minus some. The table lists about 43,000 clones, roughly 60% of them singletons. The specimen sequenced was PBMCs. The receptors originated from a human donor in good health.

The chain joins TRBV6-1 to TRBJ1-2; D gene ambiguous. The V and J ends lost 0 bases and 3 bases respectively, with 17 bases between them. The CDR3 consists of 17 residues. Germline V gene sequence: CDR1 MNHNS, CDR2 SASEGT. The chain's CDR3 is CASSEAISWEGDYGYTF. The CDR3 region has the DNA TGTGCCAGCAGTGAAGCGATCTCTTGGGAGGGCGACTATGGCTACACCTTC.

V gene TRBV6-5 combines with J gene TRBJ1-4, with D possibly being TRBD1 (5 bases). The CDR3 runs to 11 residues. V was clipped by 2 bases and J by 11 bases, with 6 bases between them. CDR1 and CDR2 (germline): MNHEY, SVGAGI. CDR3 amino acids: CASSYGGKLFF. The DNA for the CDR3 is TGTGCCAGCAGTTACGGGGGGAAACTGTTTTTT.

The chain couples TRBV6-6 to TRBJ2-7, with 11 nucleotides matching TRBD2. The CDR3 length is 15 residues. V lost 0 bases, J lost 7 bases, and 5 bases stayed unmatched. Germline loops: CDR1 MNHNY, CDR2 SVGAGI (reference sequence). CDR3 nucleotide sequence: TGTGCCAGCAGTTACTCGACTAGCGGGGCTGGAGAGCAGTACTTC. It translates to CASSYSTSGAGEQYF.

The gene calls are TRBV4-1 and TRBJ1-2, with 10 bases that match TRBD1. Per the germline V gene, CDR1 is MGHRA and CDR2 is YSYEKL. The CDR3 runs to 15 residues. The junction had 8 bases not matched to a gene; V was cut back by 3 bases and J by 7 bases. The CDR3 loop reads CASSHLPGQGSGYTF. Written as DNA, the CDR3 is TGCGCCAGCAGCCATCTGCCGGGACAGGGGTCTGGCTACACCTTC.

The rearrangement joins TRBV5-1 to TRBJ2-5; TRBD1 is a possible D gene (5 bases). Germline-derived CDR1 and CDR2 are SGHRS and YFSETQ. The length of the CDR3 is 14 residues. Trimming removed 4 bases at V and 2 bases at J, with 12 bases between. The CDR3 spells CASSGSDKQETQYF. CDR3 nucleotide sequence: TGCGCCAGCAGCGGATCGGACAAGCAAGAGACCCAGTACTTC.

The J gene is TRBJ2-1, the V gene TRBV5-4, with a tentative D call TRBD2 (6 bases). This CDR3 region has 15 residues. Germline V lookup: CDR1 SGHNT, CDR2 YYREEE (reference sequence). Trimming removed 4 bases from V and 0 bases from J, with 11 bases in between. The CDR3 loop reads CASSRDSNSYNEQFF. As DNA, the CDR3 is TGTGCCAGCAGCCGGGACTCCAACTCCTACAATGAGCAGTTCTTC.

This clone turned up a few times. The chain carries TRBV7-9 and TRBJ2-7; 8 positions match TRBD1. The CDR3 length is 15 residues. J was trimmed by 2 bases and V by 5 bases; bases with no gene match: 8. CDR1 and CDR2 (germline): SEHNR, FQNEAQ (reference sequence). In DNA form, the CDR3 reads TGTGCCAGCAGCCCGGACAGGGATAAGCCCTACGAGCAGTACTTC. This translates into CASSPDRDKPYEQYF.

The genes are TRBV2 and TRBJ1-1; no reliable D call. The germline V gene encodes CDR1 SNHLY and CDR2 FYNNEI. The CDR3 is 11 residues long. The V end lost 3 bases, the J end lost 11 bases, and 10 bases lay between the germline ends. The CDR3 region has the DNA TGTGCCAGCAGTGATTACGGTGAGGCTTTCTTT. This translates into CASSDYGEAFF.

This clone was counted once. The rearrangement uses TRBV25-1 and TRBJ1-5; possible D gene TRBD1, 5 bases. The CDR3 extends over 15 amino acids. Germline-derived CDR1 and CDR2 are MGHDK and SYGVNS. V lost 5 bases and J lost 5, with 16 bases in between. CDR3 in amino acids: CASSSIGQGDQPQHF. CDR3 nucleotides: TGTGCCAGCAGTTCCATTGGGCAGGGCGATCAGCCCCAGCATTTT. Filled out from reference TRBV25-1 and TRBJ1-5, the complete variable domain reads EADIYQTPRYLVIGTGKKITLECSQTMGHDKMYWYQQDPGMELHLIHYSYGVNSTEKGDLSSESTVSRIRTEHFPLTLESARPSHTSQYLCASSSIGQGDQPQHFGDGTRLSIL.

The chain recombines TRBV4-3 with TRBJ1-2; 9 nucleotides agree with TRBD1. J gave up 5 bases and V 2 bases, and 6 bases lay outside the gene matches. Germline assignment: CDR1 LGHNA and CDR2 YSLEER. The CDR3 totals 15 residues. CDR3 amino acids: CASSQTLGQGYGYTF. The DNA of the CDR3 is TGCGCCAGCAGCCAAACCCTAGGACAGGGGTATGGCTACACCTTC.

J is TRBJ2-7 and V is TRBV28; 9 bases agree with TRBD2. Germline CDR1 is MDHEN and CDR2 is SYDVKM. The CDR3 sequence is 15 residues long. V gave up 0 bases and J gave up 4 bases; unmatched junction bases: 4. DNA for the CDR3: TGTGCCAGCAGTTTATGGTCGCTAGCGGGATACGAGCAGTACTTC. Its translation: CASSLWSLAGYEQYF.

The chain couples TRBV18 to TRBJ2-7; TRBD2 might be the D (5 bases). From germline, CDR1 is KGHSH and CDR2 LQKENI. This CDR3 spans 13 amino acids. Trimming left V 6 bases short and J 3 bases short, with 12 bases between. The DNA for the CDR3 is TGTGCCAGCTCTCGCCGGGGAAGCTACGAGCAGTACTTC. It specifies CASSRRGSYEQYF.

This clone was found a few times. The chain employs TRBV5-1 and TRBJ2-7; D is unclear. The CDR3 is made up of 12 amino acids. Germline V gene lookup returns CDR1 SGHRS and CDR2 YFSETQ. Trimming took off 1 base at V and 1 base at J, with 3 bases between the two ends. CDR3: CASSLPSYEQYF. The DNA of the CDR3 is TGCGCCAGCAGCTTGCCATCCTACGAGCAGTACTTC.

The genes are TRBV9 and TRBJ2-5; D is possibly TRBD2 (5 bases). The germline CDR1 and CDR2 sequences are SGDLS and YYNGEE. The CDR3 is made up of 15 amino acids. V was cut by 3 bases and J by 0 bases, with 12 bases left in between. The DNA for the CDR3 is TGTGCCAGCAGCGCTGGAGGCCAGGACCAAGAGACCCAGTACTTC. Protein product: CASSAGGQDQETQYF. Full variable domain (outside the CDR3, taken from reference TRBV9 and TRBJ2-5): DSGVTQTPKHLITATGQRVTLRCSPRSGDLSVYWYQQSLDQGLQFLIQYYNGEERAKGNILERFSAQQFPDLHSELNLSSLELGDSALYFCASSAGGQDQETQYFGPGTRLLVL.

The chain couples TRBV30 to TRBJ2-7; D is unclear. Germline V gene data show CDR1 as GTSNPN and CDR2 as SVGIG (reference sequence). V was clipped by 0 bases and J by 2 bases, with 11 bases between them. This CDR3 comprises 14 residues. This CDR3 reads CAWSVPRRTYEQYF. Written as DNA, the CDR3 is TGTGCCTGGAGTGTACCTAGAAGGACCTACGAGCAGTACTTC.

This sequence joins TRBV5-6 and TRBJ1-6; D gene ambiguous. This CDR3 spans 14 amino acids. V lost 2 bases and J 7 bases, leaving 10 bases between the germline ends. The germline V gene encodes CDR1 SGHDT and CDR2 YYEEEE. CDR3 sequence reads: CASSFWRFNSPLHF. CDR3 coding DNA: TGTGCCAGCAGCTTCTGGCGGTTCAATTCACCCCTCCACTTT.

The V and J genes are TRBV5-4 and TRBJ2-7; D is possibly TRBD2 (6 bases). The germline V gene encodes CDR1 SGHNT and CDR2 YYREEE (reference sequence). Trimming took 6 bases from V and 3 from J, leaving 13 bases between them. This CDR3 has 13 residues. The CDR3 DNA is TGTGCCAGCAACCCGCAGGGAGGCTACGAGCAGTACTTC. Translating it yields CASNPQGGYEQYF.

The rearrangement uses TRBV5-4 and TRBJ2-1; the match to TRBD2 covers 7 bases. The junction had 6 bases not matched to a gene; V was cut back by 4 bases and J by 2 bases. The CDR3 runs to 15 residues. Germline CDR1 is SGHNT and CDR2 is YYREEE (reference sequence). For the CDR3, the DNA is TGTGCCAGCAGCAGCGGGACTACAACCTACAATGAGCAGTTCTTC. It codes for CASSSGTTTYNEQFF.

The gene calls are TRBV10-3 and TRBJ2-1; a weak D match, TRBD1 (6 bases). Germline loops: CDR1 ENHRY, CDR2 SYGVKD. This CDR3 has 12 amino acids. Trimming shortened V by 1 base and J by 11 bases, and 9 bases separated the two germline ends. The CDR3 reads CAISEYQGKQFF. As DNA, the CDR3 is TGTGCCATCAGTGAGTACCAGGGGAAGCAGTTCTTC.

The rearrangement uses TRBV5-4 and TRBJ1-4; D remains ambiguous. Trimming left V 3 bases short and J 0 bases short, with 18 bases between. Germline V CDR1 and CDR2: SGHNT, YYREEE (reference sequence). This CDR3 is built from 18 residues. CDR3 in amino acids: CASSSVPTSLTTNEKLFF. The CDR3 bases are TGTGCCAGCAGCTCTGTGCCCACTAGTCTTACAACTAATGAAAAACTGTTTTTT.

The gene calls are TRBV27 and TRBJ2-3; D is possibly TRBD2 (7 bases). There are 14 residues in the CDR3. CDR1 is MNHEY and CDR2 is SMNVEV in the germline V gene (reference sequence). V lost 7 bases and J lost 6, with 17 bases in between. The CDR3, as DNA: TGTGCCAGCACCCCGAGGGGGGGACCGGATACGCAGTATTTT. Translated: CASTPRGGPDTQYF.

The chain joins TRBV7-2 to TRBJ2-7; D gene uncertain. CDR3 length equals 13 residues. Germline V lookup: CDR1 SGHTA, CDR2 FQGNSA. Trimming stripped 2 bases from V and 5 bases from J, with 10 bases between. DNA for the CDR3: TGTGCCAGCAGCTTAAGATTTTCGGACGAGCAGTACTTC. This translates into CASSLRFSDEQYF.

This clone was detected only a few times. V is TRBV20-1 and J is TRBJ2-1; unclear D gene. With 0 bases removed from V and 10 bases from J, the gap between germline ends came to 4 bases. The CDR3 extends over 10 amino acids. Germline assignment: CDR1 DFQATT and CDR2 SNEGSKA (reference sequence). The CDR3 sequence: CSARDLEQFF. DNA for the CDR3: TGCAGTGCTAGAGATCTAGAGCAGTTCTTC.

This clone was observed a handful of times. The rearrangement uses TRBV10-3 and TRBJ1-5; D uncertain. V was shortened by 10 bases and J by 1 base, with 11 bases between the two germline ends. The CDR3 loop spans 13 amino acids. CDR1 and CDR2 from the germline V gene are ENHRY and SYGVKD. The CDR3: CATRGSSNQPQHF. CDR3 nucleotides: TGTGCCACCCGAGGGTCCAGCAATCAGCCCCAGCATTTT.

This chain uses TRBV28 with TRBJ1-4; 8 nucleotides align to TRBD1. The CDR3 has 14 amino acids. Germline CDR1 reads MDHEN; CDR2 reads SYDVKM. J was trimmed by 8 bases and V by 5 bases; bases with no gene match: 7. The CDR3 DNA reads TGTGCCAGCAGTCACGACAGGGGCTTCGAAAAACTGTTTTTT. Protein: CASSHDRGFEKLFF. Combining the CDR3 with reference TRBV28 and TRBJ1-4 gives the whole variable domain DVKVTQSSRYLVKRTGEKVFLECVQDMDHENMFWYRQDPGLGLRLIYFSYDVKMKEKGDIPEGYSVSREKKERFSLILESASTNQTSMYLCASSHDRGFEKLFFGSGTQLSVL.

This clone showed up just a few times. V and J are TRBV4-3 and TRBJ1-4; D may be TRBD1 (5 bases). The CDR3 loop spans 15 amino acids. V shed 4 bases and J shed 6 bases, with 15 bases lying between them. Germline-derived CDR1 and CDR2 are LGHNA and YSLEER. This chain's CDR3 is CASSLRSGGDEKLFF. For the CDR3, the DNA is TGCGCCAGCAGCCTCCGGTCTGGGGGGGATGAAAAACTGTTTTTT.

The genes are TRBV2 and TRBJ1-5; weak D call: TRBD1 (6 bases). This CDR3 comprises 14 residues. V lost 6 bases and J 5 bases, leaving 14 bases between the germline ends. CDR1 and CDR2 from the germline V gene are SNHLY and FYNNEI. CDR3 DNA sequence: TGTGCCAGCAGGGACAGCGTGATCCATCAGCCCCAGCATTTT. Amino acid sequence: CASRDSVIHQPQHF.

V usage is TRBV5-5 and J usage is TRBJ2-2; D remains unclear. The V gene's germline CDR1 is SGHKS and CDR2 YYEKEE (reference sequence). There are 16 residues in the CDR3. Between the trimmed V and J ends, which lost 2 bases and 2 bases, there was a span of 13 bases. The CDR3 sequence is CASSFSGGTNTGELFF. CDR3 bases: TGTGCCAGCAGCTTTTCGGGTGGTACCAACACCGGGGAGCTGTTTTTT.

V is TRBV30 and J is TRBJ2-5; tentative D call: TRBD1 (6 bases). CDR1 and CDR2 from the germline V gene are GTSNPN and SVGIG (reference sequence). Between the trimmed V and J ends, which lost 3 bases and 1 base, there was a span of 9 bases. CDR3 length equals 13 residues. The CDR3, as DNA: TGTGCCTGGAGGCCCAGGGGCCAAGAGACCCAGTACTTC. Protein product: CAWRPRGQETQYF.

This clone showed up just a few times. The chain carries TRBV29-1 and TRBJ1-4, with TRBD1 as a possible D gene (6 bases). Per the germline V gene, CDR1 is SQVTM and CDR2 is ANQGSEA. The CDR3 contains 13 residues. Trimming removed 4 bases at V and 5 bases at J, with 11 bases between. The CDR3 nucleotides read TGCAGCGTTGTAGGGCAGGGGAATGAAAAACTGTTTTTT. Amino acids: CSVVGQGNEKLFF.

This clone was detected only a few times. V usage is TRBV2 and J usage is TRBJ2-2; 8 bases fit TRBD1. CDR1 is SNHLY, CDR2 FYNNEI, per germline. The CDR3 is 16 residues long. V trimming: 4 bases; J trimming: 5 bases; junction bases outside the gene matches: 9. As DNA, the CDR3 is TGTGCCAGCAGTGCGATAAATCAGGGGGCTACCGGGGAGCTGTTTTTT. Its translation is CASSAINQGATGELFF.

Written as DNA, the CDR3 is TGCGCCAGCAGCCTTCCCCCGGGCCAACGCGGGGGAGATGAAAAACTGTTTTTT. Translated: CASSLPPGQRGGDEKLFF. V gene TRBV5-1 combines with J gene TRBJ1-4; weak D call: TRBD1 (5 bases). Trimming stripped 4 bases from V and 6 bases from J, with 25 bases between. This CDR3 spans 18 amino acids. Germline V gene data show CDR1 as SGHRS and CDR2 as YFSETQ. Full variable domain (missing parts from reference TRBV5-1 and TRBJ1-4): KAGVTQTPRYLIKTRGQQVTLSCSPISGHRSVSWYQQTPGQGLQFLFEYFSETQRNKGNFPGRFSGRQFSNSRSEMNVSTLELGDSALYLCASSLPPGQRGGDEKLFFGSGTQLSVL.